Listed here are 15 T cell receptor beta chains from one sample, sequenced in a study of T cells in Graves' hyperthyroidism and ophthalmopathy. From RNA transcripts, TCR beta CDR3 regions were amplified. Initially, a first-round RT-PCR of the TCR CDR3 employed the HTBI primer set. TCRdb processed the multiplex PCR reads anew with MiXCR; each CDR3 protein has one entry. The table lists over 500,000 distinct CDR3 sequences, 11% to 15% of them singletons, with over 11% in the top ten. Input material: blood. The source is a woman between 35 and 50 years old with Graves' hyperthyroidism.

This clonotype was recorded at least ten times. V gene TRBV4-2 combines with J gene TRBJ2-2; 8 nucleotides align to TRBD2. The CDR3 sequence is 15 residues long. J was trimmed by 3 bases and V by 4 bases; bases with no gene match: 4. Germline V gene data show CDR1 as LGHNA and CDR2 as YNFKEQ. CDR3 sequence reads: CASSPTSGDTGELFF. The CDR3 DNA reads TGTGCCAGCAGCCCCACTAGCGGAGACACCGGGGAGCTGTTTTTT.

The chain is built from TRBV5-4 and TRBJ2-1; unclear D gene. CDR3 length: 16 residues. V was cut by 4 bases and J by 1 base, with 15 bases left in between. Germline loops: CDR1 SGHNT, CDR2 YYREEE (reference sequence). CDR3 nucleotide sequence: TGTGCCAGCAGCCTGGTTGGGGTAAAGTCCTACAATGAGCAGTTCTTC. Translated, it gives CASSLVGVKSYNEQFF.

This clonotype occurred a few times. For the CDR3, the DNA is TGTGCCACCAGTGAACAGGGAACGTACAATGAGCAGTTCTTC. It yields the protein CATSEQGTYNEQFF. This rearrangement joins TRBV24-1 to TRBJ2-1; TRBD1 might be the D (6 bases). The CDR3 covers 14 residues. The germline V gene has CDR1 KGHDR and CDR2 SFDVKD. The V and J ends lost 4 bases and 4 bases respectively, with 10 bases between them.

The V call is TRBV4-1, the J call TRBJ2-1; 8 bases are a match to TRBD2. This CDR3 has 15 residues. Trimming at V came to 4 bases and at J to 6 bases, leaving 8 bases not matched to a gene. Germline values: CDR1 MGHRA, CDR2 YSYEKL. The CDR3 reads CASSLSAGVGNEQFF. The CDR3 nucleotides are TGCGCCAGCAGCCTATCAGCGGGAGTAGGCAATGAGCAGTTCTTC.

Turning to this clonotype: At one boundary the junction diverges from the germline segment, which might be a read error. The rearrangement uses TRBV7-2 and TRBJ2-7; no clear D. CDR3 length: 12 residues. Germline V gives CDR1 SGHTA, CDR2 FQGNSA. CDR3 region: CASSSQLYEQCF. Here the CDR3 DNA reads TGTGCCAGCAGCTCACAACTCTACGAGCAGTGCTTC.

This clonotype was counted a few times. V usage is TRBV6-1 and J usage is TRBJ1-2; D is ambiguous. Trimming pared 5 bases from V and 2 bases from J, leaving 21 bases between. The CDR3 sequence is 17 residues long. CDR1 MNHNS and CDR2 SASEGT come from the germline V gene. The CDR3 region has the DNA TGTGCCAGCAGTTCACAACGGGGTTGGCAGCAAAACTATGGCTACACCTTC. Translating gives CASSSQRGWQQNYGYTF.

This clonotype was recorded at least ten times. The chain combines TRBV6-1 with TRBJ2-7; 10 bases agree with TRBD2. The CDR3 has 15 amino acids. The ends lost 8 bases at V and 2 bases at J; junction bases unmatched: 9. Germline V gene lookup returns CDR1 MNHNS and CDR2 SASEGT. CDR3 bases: TGTGCCAGCGGGATAGGACTAGCGGTTACCTACGAGCAGTACTTC. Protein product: CASGIGLAVTYEQYF.

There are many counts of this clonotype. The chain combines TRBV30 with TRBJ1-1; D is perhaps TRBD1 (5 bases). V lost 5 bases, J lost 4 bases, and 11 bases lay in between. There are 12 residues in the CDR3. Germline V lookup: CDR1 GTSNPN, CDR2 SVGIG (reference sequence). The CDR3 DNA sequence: TGTGCCTGGGGTAGGGACTTCACTGAAGCTTTCTTT. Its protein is CAWGRDFTEAFF.

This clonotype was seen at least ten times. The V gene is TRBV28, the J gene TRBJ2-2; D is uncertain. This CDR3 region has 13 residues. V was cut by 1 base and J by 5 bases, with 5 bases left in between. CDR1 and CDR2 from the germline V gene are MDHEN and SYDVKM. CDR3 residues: CASSLYPTGELFF. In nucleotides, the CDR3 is TGTGCCAGCAGTTTATATCCAACCGGGGAGCTGTTTTTT.

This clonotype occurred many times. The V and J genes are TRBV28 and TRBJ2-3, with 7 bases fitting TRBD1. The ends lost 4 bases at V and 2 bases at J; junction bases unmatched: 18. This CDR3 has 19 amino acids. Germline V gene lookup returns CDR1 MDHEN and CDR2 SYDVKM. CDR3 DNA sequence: TGTGCCAGCAGTTCCTTATTTTGGGATCAGGGGGACACCACAGATACGCAGTATTTT. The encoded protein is CASSSLFWDQGDTTDTQYF.

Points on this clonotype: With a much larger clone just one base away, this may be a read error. The chain's CDR3 is CASSLEDRVVSYNEQYF. CDR3 sequence (DNA): TGTGCCAGCAGCTTAGAGGACAGGGTGGTGTCCTACAATGAGCAGTACTTC. The chain recombines TRBV11-3 with TRBJ2-1; 8 bases line up with TRBD1. The J call may be in error: the DNA end matches TRBJ2-7 better. The CDR3 loop spans 17 amino acids. CDR1 SGHNT and CDR2 YENEEA come from the germline V gene.

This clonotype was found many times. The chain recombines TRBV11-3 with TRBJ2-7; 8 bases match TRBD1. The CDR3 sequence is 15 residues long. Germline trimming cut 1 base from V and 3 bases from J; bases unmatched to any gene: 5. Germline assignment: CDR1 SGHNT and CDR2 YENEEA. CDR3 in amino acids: CASSLVSGTGYEQYF. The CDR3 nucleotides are TGTGCCAGCAGCTTAGTTTCCGGGACAGGCTACGAGCAGTACTTC.

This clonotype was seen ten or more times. CDR3 in amino acids: CASSLSDGTDTQYF. CDR3 coding DNA: TGTGCCAGCAGTTTATCCGATGGCACAGATACGCAGTATTTT. The rearrangement joins TRBV12-3 or TRBV12-4 to TRBJ2-3; D not resolved. The CDR3 covers 14 residues. V dropped 2 bases and J dropped 1 base, with 7 bases sitting between them.

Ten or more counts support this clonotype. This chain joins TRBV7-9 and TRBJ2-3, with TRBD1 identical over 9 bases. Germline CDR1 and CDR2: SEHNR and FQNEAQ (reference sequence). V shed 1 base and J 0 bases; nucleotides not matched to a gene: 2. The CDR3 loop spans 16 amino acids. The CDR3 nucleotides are TGTGCCAGCAGCTTAGACGGACAGGGGAGCACAGATACGCAGTATTTT. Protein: CASSLDGQGSTDTQYF.

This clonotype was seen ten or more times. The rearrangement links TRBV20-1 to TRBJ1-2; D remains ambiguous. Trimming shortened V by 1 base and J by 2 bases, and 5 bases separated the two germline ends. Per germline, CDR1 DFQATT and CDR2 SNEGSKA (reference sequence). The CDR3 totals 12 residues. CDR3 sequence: CSARGQNYGYTF. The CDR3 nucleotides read TGCAGTGCTAGAGGGCAGAACTATGGCTACACCTTC.